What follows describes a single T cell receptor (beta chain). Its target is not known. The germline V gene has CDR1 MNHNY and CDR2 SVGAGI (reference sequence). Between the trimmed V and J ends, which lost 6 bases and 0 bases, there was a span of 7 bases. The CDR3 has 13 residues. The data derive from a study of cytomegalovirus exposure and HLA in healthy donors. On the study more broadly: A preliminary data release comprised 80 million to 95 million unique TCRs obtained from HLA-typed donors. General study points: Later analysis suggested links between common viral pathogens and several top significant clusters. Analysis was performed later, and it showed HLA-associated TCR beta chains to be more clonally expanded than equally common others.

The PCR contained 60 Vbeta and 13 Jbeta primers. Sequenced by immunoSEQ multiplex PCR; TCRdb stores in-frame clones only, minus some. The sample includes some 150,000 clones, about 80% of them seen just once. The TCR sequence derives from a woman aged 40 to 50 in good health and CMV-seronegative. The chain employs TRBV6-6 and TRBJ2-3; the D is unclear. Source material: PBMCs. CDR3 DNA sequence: TGTGCCAGCAGAAGTAGTAGCACAGATACGCAGTATTTT. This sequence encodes CASRSSSTDTQYF.